This TCR beta chain was sequenced for a study of shared clonotypes between healthy human individuals. Study findings and constraints: Non-shared clonotypes were found to have lower generation probabilities than the clonotypes that were shared by all four of the sorted-subset donors. An effect of sequencing depth on clonotype sharing among donors was expected.

The study ran the assay at deep level. Original processing methods: Owing to the provision of junction-only sequences devoid of quality scores by immunoSEQ, filtering differed. Method: immunoSEQ multiplex PCR; TCRdb's copy keeps in-frame clones and lacks some. Clone size and V and J calls were adopted from that table, with D and trimming inferred from the DNA. The sample lists approximately 640,000 clones, 55% to 75% seen once, with about 1.8% in the top ten. Of note for this clone: Its matching antigen is unknown.

The CDR3 covers 16 residues. Germline CDR1 is LGHNT and CDR2 is FRNRAP. Germline trimming cut 5 bases from V and 4 bases from J; bases unmatched to any gene: 9. The TCR was taken from a woman in her 30s in good health. J is TRBJ2-1 and V is TRBV12-5, with 9 bases matching TRBD1. The sequencing sample was made of memory CD4+ T cells sorted from blood. Subset here: CD45RA-negative fraction. The CDR3 DNA reads TGTGCTAGTGGTCCGACCGACAGGGGGTTTTACAATGAGCAGTTCTTC. Its protein product is CASGPTDRGFYNEQFF.